This T cell receptor (beta chain) was sequenced in a study of T cell responses to AZD1222 COVID-19 vaccine. Overall study results and limits: Spike-wide vaccine-associated CD4 TCRs dominated at 160-218 and 743-854. The donor cohort was predominantly white British with a female majority, and clonal diversity may have been underestimated. Nearly half of spike-specific TCRs reportedly target unmutated variant regions.

Germline assignment: CDR1 SGHRS and CDR2 YFSETQ. V dropped 6 bases and J dropped 4 bases, with 13 bases sitting between them. The CDR3 is made up of 13 amino acids. Comment on this clone: What it recognizes is unknown.

Clones were read by immunoSEQ multiplex PCR, and TCRdb kept only the in-frame ones, dropping some. The profile covers around 150,000 clones, with approximately 88% appearing a single time and 2% to 2.5% taken by the ten largest. Source: peripheral blood, taken on day 0 of AZD1222 vaccination. The chain couples TRBV5-1 to TRBJ1-2; D may be TRBD1 (5 bases). The clonotype originates from an adult in good health. CDR3 protein: CASNTGTAYGYTF. The CDR3 region has the DNA TGCGCCAGCAATACCGGGACTGCCTATGGCTACACCTTC.